The subject of this entry is one T cell receptor beta chain. Its binding antigen is unknown. Base qualities are not recorded, but no much larger clone differs from it by a single base. The data are from a study of T cell repertoires in cytomegalovirus infection (dated by TCRdb to about 2019). Concerning the study at large: The peptide stimulations were aimed at well-studied HLA-B-restricted epitopes as well as recently identified HLA-C-restricted CMV epitopes, whose presentation resists viral immunomodulation. The HLA type of each donor mattered for the analysis, because public TCR beta signatures pointed to carriage of CMV infection along with the matching HLA type. Summary of the overall study and its limitations: The ex vivo response was dominated by HLA-C-restricted CMV-specific TCR beta clonotypes, which also provided the single most frequent clonotype in two of eight donors. In both this cohort and an independent cohort of several hundred donors, the cumulative frequency of public TCR beta family members distinguished carriers of CMV infection plus the relevant HLA type.

Read against the paper, the sample's treatment or condition label means: in vitro stimulation with specific CMV peptide epitopes to enrich CMV-specific T cells. The data were produced on an Illumina HiSeq 1500. The public reads were reanalyzed by TCRdb: fastp trimming at Q25, MiXCR alignment, in-frame beta chains only. When rows share a CDR3 protein, they turn into one entry using the most common DNA and genes. The table for this sample lists around 900,000 distinct CDR3 sequences; roughly a third of them were counted only once. The biggest ten clones account for around an eighth of the sample. The source is a human donor in good health (CMV status not recorded). Some clones in this sample may be carry-over from other donors' samples. The sample here was cultured CD8+ T cells from PBMCs, taken from culture after CMV antigen stimulation.

The CDR3 loop reads CASSLQGLPSGANVLTF. The nucleotide sequence reads as follows: TGTGCCAGCAGCCTACAGGGGCTCCCCTCTGGGGCCAACGTCCTGACTTTC. The receptor chain draws on TRBV28 and TRBJ2-6; 7 bases in between match TRBD1. The germline V gene specifies MDHEN as CDR1 and SYDVKM as CDR2. After removal of 6 bases from V and 0 bases from J, the junction retains 8 bases not matched to a gene. The CDR3 numbers 17 residues from cysteine through phenylalanine. The kept DNA is CDR3 alone, 51 bases in frame from the first base.